The 18 T cell receptor beta chains in this list originate from one sample, sequenced in a study of shared clonotypes between healthy human individuals. Assay used: immunoSEQ multiplex PCR; TCRdb lists only in-frame clones, some missing. This table holds approximately 740,000 clones, about 74% found once. Material: memory CD4+ T cells sorted from blood. Subset denoted: CD45RA-negative fraction. The origin of the receptors is a woman aged 25 to 39 in good health.

This clone appeared a few times. The V call is TRBV14, the J call TRBJ2-5, with TRBD2 matching over 11 bases. V lost 0 bases, J lost 4 bases, and 4 bases stayed unmatched. The CDR3 sequence is 16 residues long. Germline V lookup: CDR1 SGHDN, CDR2 FVKESK. The CDR3 region has the DNA TGTGCCAGCAGCCAAGAGCCTAGCGGGAGGAGAGAGACCCAGTACTTC. Its protein is CASSQEPSGRRETQYF.

Regarding this clone: Other DNA sequences in this sample translate to the same CDR3. This rearrangement joins TRBV5-1 to TRBJ1-1; D ambiguous. V was shortened by 2 bases and J by 5 bases, with 13 bases between the two germline ends. The CDR3 is made up of 14 amino acids. CDR1 and CDR2 (germline): SGHRS, YFSETQ. The DNA of the CDR3 is TGCGCCAGCAGCTTAGGTGGGGTGGGTACTGAAGCTTTCTTT. Translating gives CASSLGGVGTEAFF.

The chain joins TRBV19 to TRBJ1-4, with D unresolved. The CDR3 spans 15 residues. V was clipped by 7 bases and J by 3 bases, with 15 bases between them. Looked up from germline, CDR1 is LNHDA and CDR2 is SQIVND (reference sequence). The DNA of the CDR3 is TGTGCCAGTAATAAAGAAGACGGACCTAATGAAAAACTGTTTTTT. The encoded protein is CASNKEDGPNEKLFF.

Turning to this clone: Other DNA variants within this sample encode the same CDR3. The genes are TRBV9 and TRBJ2-1, with D perhaps TRBD2 (6 bases). V lost 4 bases and J lost 1, with 6 bases in between. The CDR3 sequence is 13 residues long. Germline CDR1 SGDLS, CDR2 YYNGEE. The CDR3 protein is CASSRGSYNEQFF. The CDR3 DNA reads TGTGCCAGCAGCCGGGGGTCCTACAATGAGCAGTTCTTC.

The gene calls are TRBV5-1 and TRBJ2-7; TRBD1 matches 8 bases. Germline V gene lookup returns CDR1 SGHRS and CDR2 YFSETQ. The CDR3 is 15 amino acids. Trimming at V came to 3 bases and at J to 7 bases, leaving 12 bases not matched to a gene. CDR3 protein: CASSWADRDLGEQYF. The CDR3 nucleotides read TGCGCCAGCAGCTGGGCGGACAGGGATCTGGGAGAGCAGTACTTC.

V and J are TRBV11-2 and TRBJ2-7, with D possibly matching TRBD2 (5 bases). The CDR3 length is 16 residues. The germline V gene encodes CDR1 SGHAT and CDR2 FQNNGV. V lost 1 base, J lost 2 bases, and 15 bases lay in between. Here the CDR3 reads CASSLGAASRAYEQYF. In DNA, the CDR3 is TGTGCCAGCAGCTTAGGAGCGGCTAGTCGCGCCTACGAGCAGTACTTC.

The chain uses TRBV28 and TRBJ2-3; 8 bases are shared with TRBD2. V lost 4 bases to trimming and J lost 6 bases; unmatched junction nucleotides: 6. Germline V lookup: CDR1 MDHEN, CDR2 SYDVKM. This CDR3 contains 14 residues. DNA of the CDR3: TGTGCCAGCAGTTCCGCCGGCGGGAGGGATACGCAGTATTTT. Translated, it gives CASSSAGGRDTQYF.

The gene calls are TRBV5-6 and TRBJ2-7, with 7 bases aligning to TRBD2. Trimming at V came to 1 base and at J to 6 bases, leaving 13 bases not matched to a gene. CDR3 length equals 16 residues. From germline, CDR1 is SGHDT and CDR2 YYEEEE. For the CDR3, the DNA is TGTGCCAGCAGCTTGTATACACTAGCGCGGGGTCTCGAGCAGTACTTC. Translation: CASSLYTLARGLEQYF.

This clone has ten or more counts. J is TRBJ2-1 and V is TRBV5-4; D is undetermined. This CDR3 is built from 15 residues. CDR1 is SGHNT, CDR2 YYREEE, per germline (reference sequence). V was trimmed by 7 bases and J by 9 bases, leaving 23 bases between them. In nucleotides, the CDR3 is TGTGCCAGCGGCGAGACTCGTTCCTCTTACGGTGAGCAGTTCTTC. Protein product: CASGETRSSYGEQFF.

The chain recombines TRBV28 with TRBJ2-3, with D maybe TRBD1 (5 bases). Trimming took off 4 bases at V and 2 bases at J, with 16 bases between the two ends. Germline-derived CDR1 and CDR2 are MDHEN and SYDVKM. The CDR3 runs 16 residues. In nucleotides, the CDR3 is TGTGCCAGCAGTTCCCAGGGCCCTGCATTCACAGATACGCAGTATTTT. Translated, it gives CASSSQGPAFTDTQYF.

V and J are TRBV7-8 and TRBJ2-7; 11 bases map to TRBD2. Germline assignment: CDR1 SGHVS and CDR2 FQNEAQ. V shed 3 bases, J shed 0 bases, and the junction held 4 bases outside the gene matches. The CDR3 runs 16 residues. The CDR3 DNA sequence: TGTGCCAGCAGCTTCCCACTAGCGGGAGCCTCCTACGAGCAGTACTTC. This gives the protein CASSFPLAGASYEQYF. The full variable domain, rest sourced from reference TRBV7-8 and TRBJ2-7, is GAGVSQSPRYKVAKRGQDVALRCDPISGHVSLFWYQQALGQGPEFLTYFQNEAQLDKSGLPSDRFFAERPEGSVSTLKIQRTQQEDSAVYLCASSFPLAGASYEQYFGPGTRLTVT.

V is TRBV4-1 and J is TRBJ2-1, with D perhaps matching TRBD2 (6 bases). The CDR3 has 14 amino acids. V was cut by 2 bases and J by 4 bases, with 9 bases left in between. CDR1 is MGHRA and CDR2 is YSYEKL in the germline V gene. The CDR3 coding sequence is TGCGCCAGCAGCCAACGGGAGAATTACAATGAGCAGTTCTTC. It translates to CASSQRENYNEQFF.

V and J are TRBV27 and TRBJ2-7; 9 nucleotides match TRBD2. Trimming took 2 bases from V and 5 from J; bases not matched to a gene: 7. The germline V gene has CDR1 MNHEY and CDR2 SMNVEV (reference sequence). This CDR3 comprises 15 residues. Here the CDR3 DNA reads TGTGCCAGCAGTTTAGGGTTAGCGGGAGTTGACGAGCAGTACTTC. Translation: CASSLGLAGVDEQYF.

The gene calls are TRBV5-1 and TRBJ2-7, with a possible D match to TRBD1 (6 bases). Germline CDR1 and CDR2: SGHRS and YFSETQ. This CDR3 has 14 residues. Trimming cost V 7 bases and J 7 bases, with 21 bases left between them. The CDR3: CASGLGDTPAEQYF. The CDR3 DNA sequence: TGCGCCAGCGGATTAGGGGACACTCCGGCGGAGCAGTACTTC.

This chain connects TRBV5-4 to TRBJ1-3; 7 bases map to TRBD1. Germline V CDR1 and CDR2: SGHNT, YYREEE (reference sequence). This CDR3 has 17 residues. J lost 1 base, V lost 3 bases, and 10 bases had no gene match. The CDR3 coding sequence is TGTGCCAGCAGCTCAGGATTCCAACAGGGGTCTGGAAACACCATATATTTT. Amino acids: CASSSGFQQGSGNTIYF.

The V call is TRBV7-8, the J call TRBJ2-1; 15 nucleotides match TRBD2. The ends lost 4 bases at V and 9 bases at J; junction bases unmatched: 10. The CDR3 length is 17 residues. CDR1 and CDR2 (germline): SGHVS, FQNEAQ. CDR3: CASSSRTSGRGLGEQFF. CDR3 coding DNA: TGTGCCAGCAGCTCTCGGACTAGCGGGAGGGGCTTAGGTGAGCAGTTCTTC.

The chain has TRBV10-2 and TRBJ1-1; D is unresolved. The CDR3 runs to 13 residues. V dropped 4 bases and J dropped 3 bases, with 9 bases sitting between them. From germline, CDR1 is WSHSY and CDR2 SAAADI. CDR3 coding DNA: TGCGCCAGCAGTGGGGTCGTGTACACTGAAGCTTTCTTT. Translation gives CASSGVVYTEAFF.

The rearrangement links TRBV27 to TRBJ1-2; TRBD1 might be the D (5 bases). V was trimmed by 3 bases and J by 2 bases, leaving 13 bases between them. Germline V CDR1 and CDR2: MNHEY, SMNVEV (reference sequence). CDR3 length: 15 amino acids. CDR3 in DNA: TGTGCCAGCAGTTTTGGGGCAGACCAAAACTATGGCTACACCTTC. This translates into CASSFGADQNYGYTF.